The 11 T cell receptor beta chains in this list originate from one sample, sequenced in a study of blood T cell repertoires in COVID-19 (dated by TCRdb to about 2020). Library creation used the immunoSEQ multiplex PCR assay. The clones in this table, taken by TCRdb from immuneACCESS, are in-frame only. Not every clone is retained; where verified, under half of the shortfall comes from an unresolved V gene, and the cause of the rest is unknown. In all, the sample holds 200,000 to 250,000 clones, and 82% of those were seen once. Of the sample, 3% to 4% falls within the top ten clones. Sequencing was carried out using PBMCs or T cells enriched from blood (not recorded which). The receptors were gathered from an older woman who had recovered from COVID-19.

CDR3: CASQWQGDTEAFF. For the CDR3, the DNA is TGTGCCAGCCAGTGGCAAGGGGACACTGAAGCTTTCTTT. The gene calls are TRBV6-5 and TRBJ1-1; TRBD1 might be the D (5 bases). V shed 8 bases and J shed 3 bases, with 13 bases lying between them. CDR1 and CDR2 (germline): MNHEY, SVGAGI. This CDR3 spans 13 amino acids.

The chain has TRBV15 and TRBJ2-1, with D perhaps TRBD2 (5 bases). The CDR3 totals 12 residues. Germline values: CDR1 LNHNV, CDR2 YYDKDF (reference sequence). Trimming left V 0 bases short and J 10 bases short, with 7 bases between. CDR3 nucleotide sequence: TGTGCCACCAGCAGAGATCGCGGGGAGCAGTTCTTC. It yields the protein CATSRDRGEQFF.

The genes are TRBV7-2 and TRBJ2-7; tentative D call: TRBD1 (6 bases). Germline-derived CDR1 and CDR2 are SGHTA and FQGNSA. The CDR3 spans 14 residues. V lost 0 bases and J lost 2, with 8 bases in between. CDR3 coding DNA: TGTGCCAGCAGCTTAGCCGGGACAACCTACGAGCAGTACTTC. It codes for CASSLAGTTYEQYF.

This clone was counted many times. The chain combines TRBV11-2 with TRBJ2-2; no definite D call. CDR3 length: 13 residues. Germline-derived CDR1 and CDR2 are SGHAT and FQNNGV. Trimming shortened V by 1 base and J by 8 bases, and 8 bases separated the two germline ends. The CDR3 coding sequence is TGTGCCAGCAGCTTAGGGAGAGCTGGGGAGCTGTTTTTT. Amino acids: CASSLGRAGELFF. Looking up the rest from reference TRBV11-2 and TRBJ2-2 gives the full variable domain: EAGVAQSPRYKIIEKRQSVAFWCNPISGHATLYWYQQILGQGPKLLIQFQNNGVVDDSQLPKDRFSAERLKGVDSTLKIQPAKLEDSAVYLCASSLGRAGELFFGEGSRLTVL.

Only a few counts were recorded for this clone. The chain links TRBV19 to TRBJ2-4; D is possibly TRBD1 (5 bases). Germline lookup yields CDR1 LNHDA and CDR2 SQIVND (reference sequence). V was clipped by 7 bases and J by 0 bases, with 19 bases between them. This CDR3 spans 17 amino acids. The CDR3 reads CASTDRPLNLAKNIQYF. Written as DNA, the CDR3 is TGTGCCAGTACCGACAGACCCTTAAATCTAGCCAAAAACATTCAGTACTTC.

Here the CDR3 DNA reads TGCAGTGCTAGTACACAGGGGTACGAGCAGTACTTC. As protein: CSASTQGYEQYF. The J gene is TRBJ2-7, the V gene TRBV20-1; 7 bases map to TRBD1. The CDR3 length is 12 residues. Trimming at V came to 3 bases and at J to 4 bases, leaving 3 bases not matched to a gene. Germline lookup yields CDR1 DFQATT and CDR2 SNEGSKA (reference sequence).

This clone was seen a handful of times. CDR3 amino acids: CASSALGTAYGYTF. The CDR3 DNA is TGTGCCAGCAGCGCCCTTGGGACAGCCTATGGCTACACCTTC. The rearrangement joins TRBV9 to TRBJ1-2; 7 nucleotides match TRBD1. Germline-derived CDR1 and CDR2 are SGDLS and YYNGEE. The J segment lost 4 bases and the V segment lost 3 bases, leaving 6 bases of the junction unmatched. This CDR3 is 14 amino acids long.

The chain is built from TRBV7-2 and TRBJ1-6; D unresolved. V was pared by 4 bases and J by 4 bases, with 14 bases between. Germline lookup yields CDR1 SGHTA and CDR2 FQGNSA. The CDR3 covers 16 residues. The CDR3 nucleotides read TGTGCCAGCAGCTCCCTACAAGGGAGATATAATTCACCCCTCCACTTT. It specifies CASSSLQGRYNSPLHF.

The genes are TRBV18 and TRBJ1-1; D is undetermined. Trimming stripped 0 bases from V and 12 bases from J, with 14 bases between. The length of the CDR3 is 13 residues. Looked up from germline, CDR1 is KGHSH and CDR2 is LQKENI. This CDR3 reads CASSPPGGKETFF. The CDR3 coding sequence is TGTGCCAGCTCACCACCCGGAGGAAAAGAAACTTTCTTT.

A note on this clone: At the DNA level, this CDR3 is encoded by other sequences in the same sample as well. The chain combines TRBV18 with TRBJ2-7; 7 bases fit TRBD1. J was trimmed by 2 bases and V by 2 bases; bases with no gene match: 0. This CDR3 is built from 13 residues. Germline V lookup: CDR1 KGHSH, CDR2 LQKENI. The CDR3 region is CASSPGTAYEQYF. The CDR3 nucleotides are TGTGCCAGCTCACCAGGGACAGCCTACGAGCAGTACTTC.

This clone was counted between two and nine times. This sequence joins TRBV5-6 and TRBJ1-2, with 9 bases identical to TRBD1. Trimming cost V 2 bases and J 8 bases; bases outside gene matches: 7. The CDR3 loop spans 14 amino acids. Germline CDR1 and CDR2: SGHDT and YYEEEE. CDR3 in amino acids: CASSFGDRAGGYTF. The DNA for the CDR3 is TGTGCCAGCAGCTTCGGGGACAGGGCCGGCGGCTACACCTTC. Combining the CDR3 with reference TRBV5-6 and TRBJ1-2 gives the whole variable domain DAGVTQSPTHLIKTRGQQVTLRCSPKSGHDTVSWYQQALGQGPQFIFQYYEEEERQRGNFPDRFSGHQFPNYSSELNVNALLLGDSALYLCASSFGDRAGGYTFGSGTRLTVV.